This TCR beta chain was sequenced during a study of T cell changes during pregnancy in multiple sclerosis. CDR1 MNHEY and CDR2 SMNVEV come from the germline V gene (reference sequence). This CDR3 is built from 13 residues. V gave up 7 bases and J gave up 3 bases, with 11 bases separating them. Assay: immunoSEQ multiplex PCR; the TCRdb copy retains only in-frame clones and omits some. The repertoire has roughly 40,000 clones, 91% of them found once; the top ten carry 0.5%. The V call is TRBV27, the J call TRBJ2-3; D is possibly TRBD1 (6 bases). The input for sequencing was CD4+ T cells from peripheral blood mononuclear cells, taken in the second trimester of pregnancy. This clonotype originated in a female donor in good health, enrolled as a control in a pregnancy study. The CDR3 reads CASKITGTDTQYF. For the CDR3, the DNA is TGTGCCAGCAAGATTACAGGGACAGATACGCAGTATTTT.